Each of the 26 T cell receptor beta chains below was sequenced from the same sample in a study of OX40 agonist ivuxolimab in advanced cancers. Sequenced by immunoSEQ multiplex PCR; TCRdb stores in-frame clones only, minus some. The data hold 80,000 or so clones, with 80% to 95% observed a single time. Here the sequenced sample was CD4+ or CD8+ T cells sorted from blood, taken in a trial of the OX40 agonist ivuxolimab. The receptors originated from an adult with an advanced solid tumor such as melanoma, head and neck, liver or kidney cancer.

Only a few counts were recorded for this clone. The V call is TRBV6-5, the J call TRBJ2-1; 8 bases map to TRBD2. The CDR3 is 14 amino acids. From germline, CDR1 is MNHEY and CDR2 SVGAGI. V was pared by 6 bases and J by 7 bases, with 8 bases of the junction left unmatched. DNA of the CDR3: TGTGCCAGCAGCGGGCGAGCGGGGGCGAATGAGCAGTTCTTC. Its protein is CASSGRAGANEQFF.

The chain has TRBV7-2 and TRBJ2-4; possible D gene TRBD1, 6 bases. V was trimmed by 5 bases and J by 7 bases, leaving 18 bases between them. This CDR3 spans 15 amino acids. CDR1 is SGHTA, CDR2 FQGNSA, per germline. The CDR3 DNA follows: TGTGCCAGCAGCCCGCAGGGGCCTACCGGGAACATTCAGTACTTC. Translating gives CASSPQGPTGNIQYF.

Turning to this clone: Other DNA sequences in the sample encode the same CDR3. The chain links TRBV11-2 to TRBJ2-7, with 7 bases lining up with TRBD1. The V gene end was trimmed by 1 base and the J gene end by 4 bases; junction bases not matched to a gene: 4. CDR3 size: 14 residues. Germline CDR1 reads SGHAT; CDR2 reads FQNNGV. The CDR3 DNA reads TGTGCCAGCAGCTTAGGAGGGGGCGGTTACGAGCAGTACTTC. Its translation is CASSLGGGGYEQYF. The whole variable domain, filled in from reference TRBV11-2 and TRBJ2-7, reads EAGVAQSPRYKIIEKRQSVAFWCNPISGHATLYWYQQILGQGPKLLIQFQNNGVVDDSQLPKDRFSAERLKGVDSTLKIQPAKLEDSAVYLCASSLGGGGYEQYFGPGTRLTVT.

This clone was recorded once. The V gene is TRBV29-1, the J gene TRBJ2-7, with a tentative D call TRBD2 (6 bases). V was cut by 4 bases and J by 3 bases, with 10 bases left in between. There are 12 residues in the CDR3. Germline V gene sequence: CDR1 SQVTM, CDR2 ANQGSEA. CDR3 sequence (DNA): TGCAGCGTTGGACTGGGAGGCTACGAGCAGTACTTC. This translates into CSVGLGGYEQYF.

J is TRBJ1-2 and V is TRBV6-6; D is possibly TRBD1 (6 bases). V lost 6 bases and J 1 base, leaving 9 bases between the germline ends. The CDR3 covers 13 residues. The germline gives CDR1 MNHNY, CDR2 SVGAGI (reference sequence). The CDR3 sequence: CASSPGVNYGYTF. CDR3 nucleotides: TGTGCCAGCAGCCCAGGGGTTAACTATGGCTACACCTTC.

The chain recombines TRBV5-1 with TRBJ1-3; a weak D match, TRBD1 (5 bases). V was clipped by 0 bases and J by 0 bases, with 10 bases between them. The CDR3 runs 16 residues. From germline, CDR1 is SGHRS and CDR2 YFSETQ. CDR3 region: CASSLEWQGSGNTIYF. The CDR3 region has the DNA TGCGCCAGCAGCTTGGAGTGGCAGGGCTCTGGAAACACCATATATTTT.

The J gene is TRBJ2-1, the V gene TRBV5-4, with TRBD2 matching over 7 bases. Germline assignment: CDR1 SGHNT and CDR2 YYREEE (reference sequence). The CDR3 is made up of 14 amino acids. V lost 4 bases and J lost 9; bases outside the gene matches: 10. The CDR3 DNA follows: TGTGCCAGCAGCCGCGGCGGGGGTGAGGGTGAGCAGTTCTTC. It translates to CASSRGGGEGEQFF.

This sequence joins TRBV11-1 and TRBJ2-7, with D possibly being TRBD1 or TRBD2 (5 bases each). Germline CDR1 is SGHAT and CDR2 is FQDESV (reference sequence). The V and J ends lost 5 bases and 10 bases respectively, with 30 bases between them. The CDR3 has 17 residues. The CDR3 nucleotides are TGTGCCAGCAGCCTCCGACCCTCCTATCCATCGGGGACCGAACAGTACTTC. It translates to CASSLRPSYPSGTEQYF.

A single count supports this clone. The chain is built from TRBV5-1 and TRBJ2-5, with D possibly matching TRBD1 (6 bases). V lost 2 bases and J lost 4, with 9 bases in between. The CDR3 extends over 13 amino acids. Germline V CDR1 and CDR2: SGHRS, YFSETQ. The chain's CDR3 is CASSLGRGETQYF. The CDR3 DNA sequence: TGCGCCAGCAGCTTAGGCAGGGGAGAGACCCAGTACTTC.

The chain couples TRBV7-9 to TRBJ2-2; TRBD2 might be the D (5 bases). The CDR3 is 14 residues long. Per germline, CDR1 SEHNR and CDR2 FQNEAQ (reference sequence). V was trimmed by 1 base and J by 9 bases, leaving 12 bases between them. The CDR3 nucleotides read TGTGCCAGCAGCTTAGATGGACCGGGAAGGGAGCTGTTTTTT. It is translated as CASSLDGPGRELFF.

This clone was counted between two and nine times. The J gene is TRBJ2-1, the V gene TRBV11-2; 8 nucleotides match TRBD2. The CDR3 spans 15 residues. V lost 3 bases, J lost 0 bases, and 1 base stayed unmatched. CDR1 SGHAT and CDR2 FQNNGV come from the germline V gene. CDR3 residues: CASSLSGGSYNEQFF. The CDR3 DNA sequence: TGTGCCAGCAGCTTGAGCGGGGGCTCCTACAATGAGCAGTTCTTC.

This clone is a singleton in its sample. This chain links TRBV7-9 with TRBJ1-2; a possible D gene is TRBD1 (5 bases). Germline values: CDR1 SEHNR, CDR2 FQNEAQ (reference sequence). V was cut by 5 bases and J by 4 bases, with 17 bases left in between. This CDR3 has 15 residues. This CDR3 reads CASSPGATWAYGYTF. Here the CDR3 DNA reads TGTGCCAGCAGCCCCGGGGCAACTTGGGCCTATGGCTACACCTTC. The full variable domain, with the rest looked up from reference TRBV7-9 and TRBJ1-2, is DTGVSQNPRHKITKRGQNVTFRCDPISEHNRLYWYRQTLGQGPEFLTYFQNEAQLEKSRLLSDRFSAERPKGSFSTLEIQRTEQGDSAMYLCASSPGATWAYGYTFGSGTRLTVV.

V gene TRBV7-2 combines with J gene TRBJ1-2; D is perhaps TRBD1 (6 bases). Germline V gene data show CDR1 as SGHTA and CDR2 as FQGNSA. The CDR3 covers 15 residues. V lost 5 bases to trimming and J lost 3 bases, with 16 bases between them. CDR3 in amino acids: CASSDSAQGHYGYTF. CDR3 coding DNA: TGTGCCAGCAGCGACTCCGCACAGGGCCACTATGGCTACACCTTC. Full variable domain (remainder filled in from reference TRBV7-2 and TRBJ1-2): GAGVSQSPSNKVTEKGKDVELRCDPISGHTALYWYRQSLGQGLEFLIYFQGNSAPDKSGLPSDRFSAERTGGSVSTLTIQRTQQEDSAVYLCASSDSAQGHYGYTFGSGTRLTVV.

V is TRBV28 and J is TRBJ1-2; possibly TRBD1 for D (5 bases). The germline V gene encodes CDR1 MDHEN and CDR2 SYDVKM. The CDR3 spans 12 residues. V lost 5 bases and J 7 bases, leaving 11 bases between the germline ends. The CDR3 region is CASSRPGTGYTF. The CDR3 DNA sequence: TGTGCCAGCAGTAGGCCAGGGACTGGCTACACCTTC.

The chain carries TRBV28 and TRBJ2-4; 9 bases line up with TRBD1. The CDR3 spans 15 residues. Germline V gene sequence: CDR1 MDHEN, CDR2 SYDVKM. V lost 6 bases to trimming and J lost 4 bases; unmatched junction nucleotides: 7. The CDR3 sequence is CASSLGGQGKNIQYF. In DNA, the CDR3 is TGTGCCAGCAGCTTAGGGGGACAGGGTAAAAACATTCAGTACTTC.

The chain has TRBV6-5 and TRBJ2-7; D might be TRBD1 (6 bases). The germline V gene has CDR1 MNHEY and CDR2 SVGAGI. The length of the CDR3 is 13 residues. V lost 8 bases and J 3 bases, leaving 14 bases between the germline ends. The DNA for the CDR3 is TGTGCCAGCCGAAGGACAGCTAACTACGAGCAGTACTTC. This codes for CASRRTANYEQYF.

This chain links TRBV4-3 with TRBJ1-1, with 8 bases aligning to TRBD1. Looked up from germline, CDR1 is LGHNA and CDR2 is YSLEER. V shed 1 base and J 4 bases; nucleotides not matched to a gene: 11. This CDR3 is 17 amino acids long. Here the CDR3 reads CASSQAGAGGKSTEAFF. In DNA form, the CDR3 reads TGCGCCAGCAGCCAAGCAGGGGCAGGGGGCAAGAGCACTGAAGCTTTCTTT.

This chain connects TRBV19 to TRBJ1-2; 7 bases line up with TRBD1. Per germline, CDR1 LNHDA and CDR2 SQIVND (reference sequence). The J segment lost 4 bases and the V segment lost 5 bases, leaving 13 bases of the junction unmatched. The length of the CDR3 is 16 residues. The CDR3 is CASSFPGDRAGYGYTF. CDR3 DNA: TGTGCCAGTAGTTTCCCAGGAGACAGGGCGGGCTATGGCTACACCTTC.

V gene TRBV6-6 combines with J gene TRBJ2-5; no clear D. V lost 2 bases and J 1 base, leaving 8 bases between the germline ends. The V gene's germline CDR1 is MNHNY and CDR2 SVGAGI (reference sequence). This CDR3 contains 14 residues. CDR3 nucleotides: TGTGCCAGCAGTTACCCGCCGGGCCAAGAGACCCAGTACTTC. As protein: CASSYPPGQETQYF.

The chain recombines TRBV5-8 with TRBJ1-4; 7 bases map to TRBD1. J lost 4 bases, V lost 0 bases, and 3 bases had no gene match. CDR3 size: 15 residues. Per the germline V gene, CDR1 is SGHTS and CDR2 is YDEGEE. This CDR3 reads CASSLGQGDNEKLFF. In DNA, the CDR3 is TGTGCCAGCAGCTTGGGACAGGGAGATAATGAAAAACTGTTTTTT.

Only a few counts were recorded for this clone. This chain uses TRBV7-9 with TRBJ2-7, with 8 bases fitting TRBD1. Germline CDR1 SEHNR, CDR2 FQNEAQ (reference sequence). This CDR3 contains 12 residues. V was clipped by 5 bases and J by 6 bases; unmatched bases: 3. CDR3: CASSRTGIEQYF. CDR3 nucleotide sequence: TGTGCCAGCAGCCGGACAGGGATCGAGCAGTACTTC.

This chain uses TRBV19 with TRBJ2-1, with TRBD2 matching 12 bases. The junction had 5 bases not matched to a gene; V was cut back by 4 bases and J by 7 bases. This CDR3 is built from 15 residues. CDR1 is LNHDA, CDR2 SQIVND, per germline (reference sequence). The CDR3 DNA reads as TGTGCCAGTAGTACGACTAGCGGGAGTCTAAATGAGCAGTTCTTC. Translated: CASSTTSGSLNEQFF. The full variable domain, completed using reference TRBV19 and TRBJ2-1, is DGGITQSPKYLFRKEGQNVTLSCEQNLNHDAMYWYRQDPGQGLRLIYYSQIVNDFQKGDIAEGYSVSREKKESFPLTVTSAQKNPTAFYLCASSTTSGSLNEQFFGPGTRLTVL.

The V and J genes are TRBV28 and TRBJ2-1; D gene unclear. CDR1 and CDR2 (germline): MDHEN, SYDVKM. Trimming shortened V by 6 bases and J by 5 bases, and 11 bases separated the two germline ends. This CDR3 region has 13 residues. The CDR3 DNA reads as TGTGCCAGCAGGGGCACTGGGGACAATGAGCAGTTCTTC. Its translation is CASRGTGDNEQFF.

CDR3 DNA sequence: TGTGCCAGCAGCTTGCTAACAGGGGCCCTTGGGACTGAAGCTTTCTTT. This encodes CASSLLTGALGTEAFF. The rearrangement links TRBV5-4 to TRBJ1-1; 7 positions agree with TRBD1. This CDR3 spans 16 amino acids. Germline assignment: CDR1 SGHNT and CDR2 YYREEE (reference sequence). The ends lost 1 base at V and 5 bases at J; junction bases unmatched: 11.

The rearrangement joins TRBV6-4 to TRBJ2-1, with 10 bases aligning to TRBD2. The V segment lost 4 bases and the J segment 9 bases; nucleotides outside the gene matches: 15. CDR1 is MRHNA, CDR2 SNTAGT, per germline. This CDR3 is built from 17 residues. The CDR3 DNA reads as TGTGCCAGCAGTGTAGCGGGAGGCCTCTCCCTAAGTTCTGAGCAGTTCTTC. Its translation: CASSVAGGLSLSSEQFF.

This chain uses TRBV7-2 with TRBJ2-2; D ambiguous. Germline-derived CDR1 and CDR2 are SGHTA and FQGNSA. This CDR3 is built from 14 residues. Trimming pared 5 bases from V and 5 bases from J, leaving 12 bases between. CDR3 DNA sequence: TGTGCCAGCAGCGCAGATTTCGCGACCGGGGAGCTGTTTTTT. Translating it yields CASSADFATGELFF. The full variable domain, with the rest looked up from reference TRBV7-2 and TRBJ2-2, is GAGVSQSPSNKVTEKGKDVELRCDPISGHTALYWYRQSLGQGLEFLIYFQGNSAPDKSGLPSDRFSAERTGGSVSTLTIQRTQQEDSAVYLCASSADFATGELFFGEGSRLTVL.